This T cell receptor (beta chain) comes out of a study of blood T cells in healthy people across ages (dated by TCRdb to the mid-2010s). With respect to the entire study: Template switching captured roughly one uniquely barcoded TCR beta cDNA molecule per two T cells in model experiments. Age-related changes in TCR beta repertoire diversity were measured in the study by deep sequencing normalized with unique cDNA molecular identifiers. Four age groups were formed from the donors: young (average approximately 15 years), middle-aged (just under 40), aged (approximately 60) and long-lived (approximately 78). To avoid experimental bias, donors of different ages were randomly spread across the sequencing lanes. The study analyzed two additional independent replicas of 1 million unique cDNA reads from the same blood draw for two donors, one aged 18 to 30 and one aged 80 or older. Beyond this particular receptor, the publication reports: Estimates of total diversity from one million sequenced T cells were regarded as lower bounds and underestimates. The CMV infection status of donors was not known, potentially confounding age-related changes in expanded clonotypes. Compared with the aged group, more naive CD4+ T cells, fewer expanded clones and increased TCR diversity were shown by the long-lived group, suggesting age selection. Observed TCR beta diversity per million T cells fell roughly linearly with age, and a significant reduction was already apparent by age around 40. Conclusive comparison of naive and antigen-experienced compartments was prevented by the profiling of bulk unsorted PBMCs. A strong correlation was found between observed TCR beta diversity and the percentage of naive T cells measured by flow cytometry.

This clonotype appeared a single time. Its antigen is currently not known. Base quality data are lacking; no much larger clone is found one base away. A single read constitutes weak evidence. Libraries were constructed by 5' RACE. The sequencing machine was an Illumina HiSeq 2500. A second PCR of about 7 to 12 cycles was run with a J-beta primer mix and a sample-barcoded 5' primer. A unique molecular identifier was introduced onto each TCR beta cDNA molecule by a template-switch 5' adaptor carrying 12 random nucleotides. Each sample yielded at least 3 million CDR3-containing paired-end reads. The Mint cDNA synthesis kit, primed by a TRBC-specific oligonucleotide, was used to synthesize first-strand cDNA from all RNA. Following uracil-DNA glycosylase treatment, all cDNA underwent a first 18-cycle PCR with the universal primers M1SS and BC2_uni_R. The original methods were these. For normalization, 1 million high-quality reads were randomly selected from each sample, with every read carrying a distinct molecular identifier. Instead of being binned into consensus sequences, reads with shared molecular identifiers were discarded. CDR3 identification, clonotype clustering and error correction used MiTCR with a Q25 quality threshold and the strictest error-elimination algorithm. A nonparametric unseen species model using Euler transformation provided a lower-bound estimate of total TCR beta diversity. TCRdb's own reprocessing of the public reads used fastp at Q25 and MiXCR and kept productive beta chains. For every CDR3 protein sequence, its rows merge into one entry that carries the most common genes and DNA. TCRdb's processing, not the authors' own work, is the source of the V and J calls. This sample is represented by around 500,000 distinct CDR3 sequences; more than 45% of them were singletons. The ten largest clones represent just under 25% of the sample.

The donors were roughly 39 Caucasian individuals from Russia, aged about 6 to 95 years, who were systemically healthy. Each donor gave approximately 9.3 milliliters of peripheral blood, collected into EDTA-treated Vacutainer tubes. Ficoll-Paque density-gradient centrifugation was used to isolate PBMCs, with at least 7 million per sample. Trizol reagent was used to extract total RNA from the PBMCs, yielding at least 6 micrograms per sample. For every donor, an aliquot of PBMCs went through flow cytometry to measure the percentages of naive CD45RAhigh/CD27high T cells. Taken from cysteine to phenylalanine, the CDR3 has 15 residues. Only the CDR3 DNA stays, 45 bases, in frame from base 1. CDR1 and CDR2, per the germline V gene (reference sequence), are GTSNPN and SVGIG. Trimming costs V 5 bases and J 4 bases, and their ends lie 20 bases apart.

The V gene is TRBV30 and the J gene is TRBJ2-5; possibly the D gene is TRBD1, per 5 matching bases. Specimen: blood. The sequence was collected from a man older than 75 in good health. The nucleotides read TGTGCCTGGGCCTCAGTCAGGGAAAATCGAGAGACCCAGTACTTC. It is translated as CAWASVRENRETQYF.